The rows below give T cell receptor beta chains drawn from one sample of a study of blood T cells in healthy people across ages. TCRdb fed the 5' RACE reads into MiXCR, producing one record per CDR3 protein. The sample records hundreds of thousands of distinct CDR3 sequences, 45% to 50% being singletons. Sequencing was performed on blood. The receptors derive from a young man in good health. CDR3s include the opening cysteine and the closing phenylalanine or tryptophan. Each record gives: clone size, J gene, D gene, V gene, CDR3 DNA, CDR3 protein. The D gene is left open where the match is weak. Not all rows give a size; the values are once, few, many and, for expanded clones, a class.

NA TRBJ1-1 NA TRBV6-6 TGTGCCAGCAGTTACGACCCGGGTTCTCCCCGAACTTTCTTT CASSYDPGSPRTFF
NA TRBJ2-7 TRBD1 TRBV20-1 TGCAGTGCTCGTACAGGGGATATAAGATACGAGCAGTACTTC CSARTGDIRYEQYF
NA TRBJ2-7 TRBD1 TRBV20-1 TGCAGTGCACACGACAGGGGCGTAAGCTCCTACAATGAGCAGTACTTC CSAHDRGVSSYNEQYF
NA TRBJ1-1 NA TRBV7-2 TGTGCCAGCAGCGAGCCGGGACGCCTGAACACTGAAGCTTTCTTT CASSEPGRLNTEAFF
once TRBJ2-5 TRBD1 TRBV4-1 TGCGCCAGCAGCCAAGAGGACAGGGCCGGAGAGACCCAGTACTTC CASSQEDRAGETQYF
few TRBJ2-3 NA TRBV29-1 TGCAGCGGACTAGGGGATACGCAGTATTTT CSGLGDTQYF
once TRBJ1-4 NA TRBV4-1 TGCGCCAGCAGCCAAGATCCCGGGTTCACTAATGAAAAACTGTTTTTT CASSQDPGFTNEKLFF
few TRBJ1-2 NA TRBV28 TGTGCCAGCAGAAATTATGACAGGGGCTACACCTTC CASRNYDRGYTF
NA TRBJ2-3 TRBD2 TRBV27 TGTGCCAGCAGTTGGAGCGGGGGGACCTTCACAGATACGCAGTATTTT CASSWSGGTFTDTQYF
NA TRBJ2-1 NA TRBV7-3 TGTGCCAGCAGCTTAAGGGCGGACCTAGCATACAATGAGCAGTTCTTC CASSLRADLAYNEQFF
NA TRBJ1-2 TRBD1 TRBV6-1 TGTGCCAGCAGTCCAGCACAGGGGGCGCGGATTAACTATGGCTACACCTTC CASSPAQGARINYGYTF
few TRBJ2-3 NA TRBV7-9 TGTGCCAGCAGCTTAGGCGTGGGGACCACAGATACGCAGTATTTT CASSLGVGTTDTQYF
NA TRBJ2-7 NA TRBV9 TGTGCCAGCAGCGTAGTGCCGGAAACCTACAATGAGCAGTACTTC CASSVVPETYNEQYF
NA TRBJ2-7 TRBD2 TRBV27 TGTGCCAGCACCCCGACTAGCGGGGACTACGAGCAGTACTTC CASTPTSGDYEQYF
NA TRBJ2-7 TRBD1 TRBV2 TGTGCCAGTGGGAGGGACAGGGGCCCCTACGAGCAGTACTTC CASGRDRGPYEQYF
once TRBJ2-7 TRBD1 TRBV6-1 TGTGCCAGCAGTGCCTCCCTAAACAGGGGGGCCTACGAGCAGTACTTC CASSASLNRGAYEQYF
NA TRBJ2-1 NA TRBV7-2 TGTGCCAGCAGCTTGAAAGGGACACACTCCTACAATGAGCAGTTCTTC CASSLKGTHSYNEQFF
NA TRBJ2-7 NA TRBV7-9 TGTGCCAGCAGCCACCCGGACAGAGAGTACGAGCAGTACTTC CASSHPDREYEQYF
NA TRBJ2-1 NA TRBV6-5 TGTGCCAGCCGTACGCGGGGAAATTACAATGAGCAGTTCTTC CASRTRGNYNEQFF
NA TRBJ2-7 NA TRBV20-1 TGCAGTGCTAGAGGTCTCCCCTTGTCCTACGAGCAGTACTTC CSARGLPLSYEQYF
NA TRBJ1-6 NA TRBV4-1 TGCGCCAGCAGCCAAGACAGAACTTCACCCCTCCACTTT CASSQDRTSPLHF
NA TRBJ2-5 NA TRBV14 TGTGCCAGCAGCCAAGATCTCGGCGCGGCGGGGACCCAGTACTTC CASSQDLGAAGTQYF
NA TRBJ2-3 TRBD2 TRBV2 TGTGCCTCCAAAGTGGAGGGAGGGACAGATACGCAGTATTTT CASKVEGGTDTQYF
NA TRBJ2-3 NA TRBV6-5 TGTGCCAGCAGTTACGGCAGCACAGATACGCAGTATTTT CASSYGSTDTQYF
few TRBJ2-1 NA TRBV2 TGTGCCAGGAGACGTTCTGGGGGGCTAGCGGACTTCAATGAGCAGTTCTTC CARRRSGGLADFNEQFF
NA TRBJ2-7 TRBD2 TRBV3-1 TGTGCCAGCAGCCAAGCGAGCGGGGGGGACTACGAGCAGTACTTC CASSQASGGDYEQYF
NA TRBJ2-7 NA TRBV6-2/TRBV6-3 TGTGCCAGCAGTTCCGAGGGGCAGTTCTCCTACGAGCAGTACTTC CASSSEGQFSYEQYF
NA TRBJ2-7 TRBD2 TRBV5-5 TGTGCCAGCAGCATTGGGACTAGCGGGGTCTACGAGCAGTACTTC CASSIGTSGVYEQYF
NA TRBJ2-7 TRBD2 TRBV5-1 TGCGCCAGCAGCTTGGGTCTAGCGGCGGATGAGCAGTACTTC CASSLGLAADEQYF
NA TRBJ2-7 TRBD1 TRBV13 TGTGCCAGCAGCCCGCCCCGGACAGGGGGAACCTACGAGCAGTACTTC CASSPPRTGGTYEQYF
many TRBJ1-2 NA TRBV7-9 TGTGCCAGCAGCCAAGTTGGCTACACCTTC CASSQVGYTF
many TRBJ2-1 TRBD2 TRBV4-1 TGCGCCAGCAGCCAAGGTAGCGGGGGATACAATGAGCAGTTCTTC CASSQGSGGYNEQFF
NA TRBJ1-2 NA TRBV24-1 TGTGCCACCAGTGATTTGGGTGAGGGCTCCACCTTC CATSDLGEGSTF
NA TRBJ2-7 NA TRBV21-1 TGTGCCAGCAGCAAAGGGACAGGGTCGGTCTACGAGCAGTACTTC CASSKGTGSVYEQYF
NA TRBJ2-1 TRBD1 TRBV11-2 TGTGCCAGTTCCCAGGGGGCAACAGACAATGAGCAGTTCTTC CASSQGATDNEQFF
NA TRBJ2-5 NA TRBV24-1 TGTGCCACCAGTGATAAAACAGGGTTCACAGAGACCCAGTACTTC CATSDKTGFTETQYF
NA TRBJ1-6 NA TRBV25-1 TGTGCCAGCAGTGACAATTCACCCCTCCACTTT CASSDNSPLHF
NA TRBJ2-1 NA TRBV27 TGTGCCAGCAGCCGCGGGGCCCAATCTGAGCAGTTCTTC CASSRGAQSEQFF
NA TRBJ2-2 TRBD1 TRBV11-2 TGTGCCAGCAGCTCCGGGACAGGGTTGGTCGGGGAGCTGTTTTTT CASSSGTGLVGELFF
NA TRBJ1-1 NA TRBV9 TGTGCCAGCAGCGTAGAGGCCGGGGCGAACACTGAAGCTTTCTTT CASSVEAGANTEAFF
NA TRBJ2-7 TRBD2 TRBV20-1 TGCAGTGCTAGAGTCCGGAGGACTAGTTATCACGAGCAGTACTTC CSARVRRTSYHEQYF
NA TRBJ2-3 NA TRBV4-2 TGTGCCAGCAGCCGGTCGGGACTCGAACTCACAGATACGCAGTATTTT CASSRSGLELTDTQYF
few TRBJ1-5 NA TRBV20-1 TGCAGTGCTAGAGATTCCGGGGTTGGACAGCCCCAGCATTTT CSARDSGVGQPQHF
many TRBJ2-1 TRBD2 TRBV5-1 TGCGCCAGCAGCCTCCTAGGACTAGCGGACAATGAGCAGTTCTTC CASSLLGLADNEQFF
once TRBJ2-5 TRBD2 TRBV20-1 TGCAGTGTTCCAACTAGCGGGTCCGGGGAGACCCAGTACTTC CSVPTSGSGETQYF
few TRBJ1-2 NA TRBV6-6 TGTGCCAGCAGTTCCCCGGGACAAGGGGGAGGCTACACCTTC CASSSPGQGGGYTF
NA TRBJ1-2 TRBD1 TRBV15 TGTGCCACCAGCAGGACAGGGTCTAACTATGGCTACACCTTC CATSRTGSNYGYTF
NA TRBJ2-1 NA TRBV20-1 TGCAGTGCTAGAGATTGGGCCGACAGCTCCTACAATGAGCAGTTCTTC CSARDWADSSYNEQFF